This T cell receptor (beta chain) was found in a study of blood T cell repertoires in COVID-19 (dated by TCRdb to between 2020 and 2021). Study-level background: Samples from collaborators originated in the United States, Italy and Spain and spanned both the acute and convalescent phases of COVID-19. The prospective study material was composed of cDNA or gDNA derived from T cells, B-cell-depleted T cells, or PBMCs. The dataset comprised deeply sampled blood TCRbeta repertoires from subjects exposed to, actively infected with, or recovered from COVID-19. A de-identified subject ID, COVID-19 status, age in years and sex were almost always included in the sample metadata. A freely available public database, intended as a resource for researchers studying the immune response to SARS-CoV-2, is where the repertoires were released. HLA class I and class II types, where available, came from metadata supplied by the sample provider rather than from assay-based typing. The samples were drawn from the first 160 participants of the ongoing ImmuneRACE study and from 1,254 subjects provided by 6 global collaborators. Study-wide conclusions, independent of this receptor: The amount of clinical and demographic metadata varied by source and participant and was provided uncurated.

TCRbeta CDR3 regions were amplified from genomic DNA using the immunoSEQ Assay, a bias-controlled multiplex PCR. The original methods were these. Within the assay, amplification of reference gene primers was used to estimate how many nucleated cells each sample contained. Sequence reads were collapsed and filtered to measure the absolute abundance of every unique TCRbeta CDR3 rearrangement. For each sample, productive Simpson clonality was calculated as the square root of Simpson's diversity index across productive rearrangements. TCRdb took this table from immuneACCESS and kept in-frame rearrangements with V and J called. Such tables lack part of the clones; where checked against another copy, unresolved V genes explain under half of the gap, and the rest is unexplained. V and J calls and clone size are copied from that table; D and trimming were computed from the DNA. In all, the sample holds more than 55,000 clones, and 75% to 95% of those were seen once. The biggest ten clones account for about 16% of the sample.

Whole blood was collected in K2EDTA tubes by collaborating institutions according to the institutions' own protocols. For TCRbeta analysis, collaborators shipped samples in one of three forms: frozen whole blood, isolated PBMCs, or DNA extracted from either of those sample types. As encoded in the germline V gene (reference sequence), CDR1 is MNHEY while CDR2 is SMNVEV. The junction shows trimming of 5 bases on V and 2 bases on J, and the gene matches do not reach 7 bases of it. The CDR3 runs 16 amino acids, cysteine and phenylalanine included. This entry keeps only the CDR3 DNA: 48 bases, framed from base 1. As to this clone: Its antigen remains unidentified. No base quality values were provided; no much bigger clone lies one nucleotide off.

The source is a man aged 80 or over with acute or convalescent COVID-19. The sample consisted of peripheral blood. The chain employs TRBV27 and TRBJ2-1, and TRBD1 aligns with 9 junction nucleotides. The CDR3 has the sequence CASSGLGQGAYNEQFF. In nucleotide form, the sequence is TGTGCCAGCAGTGGATTGGGACAGGGCGCCTACAATGAGCAGTTCTTC.